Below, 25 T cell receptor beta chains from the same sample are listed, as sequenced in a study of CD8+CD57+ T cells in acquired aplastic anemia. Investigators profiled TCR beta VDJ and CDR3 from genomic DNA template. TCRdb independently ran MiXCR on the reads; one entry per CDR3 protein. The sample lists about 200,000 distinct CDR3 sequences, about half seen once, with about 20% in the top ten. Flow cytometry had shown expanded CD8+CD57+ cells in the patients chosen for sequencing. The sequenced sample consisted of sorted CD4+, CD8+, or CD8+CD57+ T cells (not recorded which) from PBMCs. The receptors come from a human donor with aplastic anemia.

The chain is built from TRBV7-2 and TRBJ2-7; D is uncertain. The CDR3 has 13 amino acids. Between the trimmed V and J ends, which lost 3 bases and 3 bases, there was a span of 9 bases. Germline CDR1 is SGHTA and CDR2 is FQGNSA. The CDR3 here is CASSFEGFYEQYF. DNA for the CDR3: TGTGCCAGCAGCTTTGAAGGGTTCTACGAGCAGTACTTC. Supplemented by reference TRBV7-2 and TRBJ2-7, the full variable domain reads GAGVSQSPSNKVTEKGKDVELRCDPISGHTALYWYRQSLGQGLEFLIYFQGNSAPDKSGLPSDRFSAERTGGSVSTLTIQRTQQEDSAVYLCASSFEGFYEQYFGPGTRLTVT.

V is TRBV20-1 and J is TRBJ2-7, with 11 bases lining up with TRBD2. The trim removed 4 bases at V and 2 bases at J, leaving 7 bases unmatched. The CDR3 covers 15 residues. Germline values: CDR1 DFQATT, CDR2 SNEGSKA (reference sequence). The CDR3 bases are TGCAGTGCTATTTCCGGGACTAGCGGAACCTACGAGCAGTACTTC. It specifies CSAISGTSGTYEQYF.

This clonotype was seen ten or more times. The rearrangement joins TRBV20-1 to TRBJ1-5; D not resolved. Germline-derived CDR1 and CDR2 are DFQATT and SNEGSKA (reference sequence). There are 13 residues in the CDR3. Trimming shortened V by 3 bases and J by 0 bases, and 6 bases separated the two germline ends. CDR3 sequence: CSARGISNQPQHF. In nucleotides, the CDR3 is TGCAGTGCTAGGGGGATTAGCAATCAGCCCCAGCATTTT.

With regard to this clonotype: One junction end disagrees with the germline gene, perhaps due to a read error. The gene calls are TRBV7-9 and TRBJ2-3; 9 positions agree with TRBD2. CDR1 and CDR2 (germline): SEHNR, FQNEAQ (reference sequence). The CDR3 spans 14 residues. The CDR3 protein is CASSVRGGPDTQYF. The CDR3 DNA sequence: TGCGCCAGCAGTGTGCGGGGGGGGCCAGATACGCAGTATTTT.

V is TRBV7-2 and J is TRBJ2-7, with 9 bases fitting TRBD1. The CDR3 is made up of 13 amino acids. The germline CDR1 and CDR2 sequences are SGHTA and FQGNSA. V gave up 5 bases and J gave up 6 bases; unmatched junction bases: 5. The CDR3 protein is CASSTDRGSEQYF. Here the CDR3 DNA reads TGTGCCAGCAGCACGGACAGGGGCAGCGAGCAGTACTTC.

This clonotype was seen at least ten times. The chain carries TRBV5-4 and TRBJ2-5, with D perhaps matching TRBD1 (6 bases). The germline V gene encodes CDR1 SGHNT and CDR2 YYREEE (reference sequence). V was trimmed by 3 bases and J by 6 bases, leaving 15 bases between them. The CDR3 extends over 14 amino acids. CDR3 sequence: CASSSKQGRQTQYF. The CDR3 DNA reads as TGTGCCAGCAGCTCGAAACAGGGAAGGCAGACCCAGTACTTC.

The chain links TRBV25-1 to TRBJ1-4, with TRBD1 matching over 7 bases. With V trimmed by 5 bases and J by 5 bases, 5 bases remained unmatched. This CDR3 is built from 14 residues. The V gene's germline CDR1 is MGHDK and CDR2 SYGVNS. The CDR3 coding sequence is TGTGCCAGCAGTAACACAGGGGCCAATGAAAAACTGTTTTTT. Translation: CASSNTGANEKLFF.

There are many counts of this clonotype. Written as DNA, the CDR3 is TGTGCCAGCAGCTTAGAACAGGGGGCCACCTACGAGCAGTACTTC. Its translation is CASSLEQGATYEQYF. The chain recombines TRBV11-1 with TRBJ2-7, with 9 bases lining up with TRBD1. The CDR3 contains 15 residues. CDR1 is SGHAT, CDR2 FQDESV, per germline (reference sequence). The J segment lost 2 bases and the V segment lost 1 base, leaving 3 bases of the junction unmatched.

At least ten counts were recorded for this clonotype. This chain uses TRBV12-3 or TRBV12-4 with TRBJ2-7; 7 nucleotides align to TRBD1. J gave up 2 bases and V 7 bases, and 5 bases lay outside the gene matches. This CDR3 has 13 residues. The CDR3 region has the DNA TGTGCCAGCACCCCGGGACAGACCTACGAGCAGTACTTC. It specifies CASTPGQTYEQYF.

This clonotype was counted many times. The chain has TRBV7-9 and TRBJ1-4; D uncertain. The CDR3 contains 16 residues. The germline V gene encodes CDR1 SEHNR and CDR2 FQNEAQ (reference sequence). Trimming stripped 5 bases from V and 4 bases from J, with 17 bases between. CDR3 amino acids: CASSPRKAALNEKLFF. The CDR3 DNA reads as TGTGCCAGCAGCCCAAGAAAGGCAGCCCTTAATGAAAAACTGTTTTTT.

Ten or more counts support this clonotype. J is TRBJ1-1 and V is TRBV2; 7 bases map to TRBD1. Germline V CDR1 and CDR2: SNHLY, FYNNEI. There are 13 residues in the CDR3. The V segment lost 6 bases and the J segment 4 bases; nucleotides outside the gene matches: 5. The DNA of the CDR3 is TGTGCCAGCAGCGTACAGGGGATCACTGAAGCTTTCTTT. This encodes CASSVQGITEAFF.

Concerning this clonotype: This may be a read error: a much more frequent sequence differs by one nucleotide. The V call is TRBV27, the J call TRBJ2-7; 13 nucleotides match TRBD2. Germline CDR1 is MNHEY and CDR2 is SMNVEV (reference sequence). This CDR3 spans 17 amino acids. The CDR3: CAGSPGQGTSGTYEQYF. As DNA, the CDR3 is TGTGCCGGCAGTCCGGGACAAGGGACTAGCGGGACTTACGAGCAGTACTTC.

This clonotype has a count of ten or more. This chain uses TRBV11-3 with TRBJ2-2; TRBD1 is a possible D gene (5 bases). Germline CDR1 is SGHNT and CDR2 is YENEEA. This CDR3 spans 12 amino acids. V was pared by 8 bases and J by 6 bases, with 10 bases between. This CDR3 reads CASRDSAGELFF. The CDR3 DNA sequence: TGTGCCAGCCGCGACAGTGCCGGGGAGCTGTTTTTT.

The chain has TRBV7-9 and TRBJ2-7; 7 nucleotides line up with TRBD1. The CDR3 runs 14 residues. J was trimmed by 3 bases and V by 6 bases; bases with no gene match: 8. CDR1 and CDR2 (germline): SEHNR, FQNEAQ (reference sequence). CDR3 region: CASSTGGQVYEQYF. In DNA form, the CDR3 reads TGTGCCAGCAGTACTGGTGGACAGGTCTACGAGCAGTACTTC.

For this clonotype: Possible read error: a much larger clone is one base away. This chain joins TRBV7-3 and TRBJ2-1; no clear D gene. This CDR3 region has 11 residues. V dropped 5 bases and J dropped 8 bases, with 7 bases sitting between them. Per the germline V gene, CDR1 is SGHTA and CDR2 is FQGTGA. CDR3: CASSQGYEQFF. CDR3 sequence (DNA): TGTGCCAGCAGCCAAGGATATGAGCAGTTCTTC.

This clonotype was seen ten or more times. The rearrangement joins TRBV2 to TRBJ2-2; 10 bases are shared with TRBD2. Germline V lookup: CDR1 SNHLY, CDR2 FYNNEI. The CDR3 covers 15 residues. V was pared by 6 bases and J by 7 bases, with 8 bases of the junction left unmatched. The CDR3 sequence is CASRSGGAAGGELFF. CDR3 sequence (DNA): TGTGCCAGCAGAAGCGGGGGGGCCGCGGGCGGGGAGCTGTTTTTT. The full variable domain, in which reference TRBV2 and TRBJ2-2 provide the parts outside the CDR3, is EPEVTQTPSHQVTQMGQEVILRCVPISNHLYFYWYRQILGQKVEFLVSFYNNEISEKSEIFDDQFSVERPDGSNFTLKIRSTKLEDSAMYFCASRSGGAAGGELFFGEGSRLTVL.

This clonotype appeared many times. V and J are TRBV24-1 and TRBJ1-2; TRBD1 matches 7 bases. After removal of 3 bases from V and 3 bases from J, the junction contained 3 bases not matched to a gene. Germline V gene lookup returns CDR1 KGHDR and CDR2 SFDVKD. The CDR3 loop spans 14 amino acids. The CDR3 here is CATSDRGTDYGYTF. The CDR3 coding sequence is TGTGCCACCAGTGATAGAGGGACAGACTATGGCTACACCTTC.

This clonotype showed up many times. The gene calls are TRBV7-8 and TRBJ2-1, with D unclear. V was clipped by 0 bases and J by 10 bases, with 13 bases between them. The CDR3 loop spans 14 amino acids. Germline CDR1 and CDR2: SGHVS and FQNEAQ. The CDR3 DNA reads TGTGCCAGCAGCTTAGCCGACCCCGGAAGGGAGCAGTTCTTC. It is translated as CASSLADPGREQFF.

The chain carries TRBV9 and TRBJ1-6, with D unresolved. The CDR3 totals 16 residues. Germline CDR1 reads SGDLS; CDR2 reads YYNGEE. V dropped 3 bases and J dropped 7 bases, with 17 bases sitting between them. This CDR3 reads CASSDSGQTQNSPLHF. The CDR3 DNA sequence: TGTGCCAGCAGCGATTCTGGTCAGACCCAAAATTCACCCCTCCACTTT.

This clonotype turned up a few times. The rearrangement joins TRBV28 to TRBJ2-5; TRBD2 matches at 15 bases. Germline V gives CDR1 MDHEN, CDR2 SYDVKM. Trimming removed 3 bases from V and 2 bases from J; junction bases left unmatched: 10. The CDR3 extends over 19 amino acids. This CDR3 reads CASSFGYVGLAGGQETQYF. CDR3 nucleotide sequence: TGTGCCAGCAGTTTTGGTTACGTGGGACTAGCGGGGGGACAAGAGACCCAGTACTTC.

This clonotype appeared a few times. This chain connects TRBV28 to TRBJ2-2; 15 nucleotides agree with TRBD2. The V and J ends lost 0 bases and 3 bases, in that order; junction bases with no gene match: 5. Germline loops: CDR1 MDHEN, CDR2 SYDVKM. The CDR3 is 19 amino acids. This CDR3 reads CASSLWGTSGGLDTGELFF. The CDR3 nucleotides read TGTGCCAGCAGTTTATGGGGGACTAGCGGGGGGCTGGACACCGGGGAGCTGTTTTTT.

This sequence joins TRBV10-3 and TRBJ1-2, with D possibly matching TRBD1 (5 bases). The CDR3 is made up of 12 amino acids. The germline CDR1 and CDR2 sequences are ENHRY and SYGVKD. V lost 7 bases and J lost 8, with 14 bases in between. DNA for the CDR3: TGTGCCATCACCGTGGACACTGGAGGCTACACCTTC. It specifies CAITVDTGGYTF.

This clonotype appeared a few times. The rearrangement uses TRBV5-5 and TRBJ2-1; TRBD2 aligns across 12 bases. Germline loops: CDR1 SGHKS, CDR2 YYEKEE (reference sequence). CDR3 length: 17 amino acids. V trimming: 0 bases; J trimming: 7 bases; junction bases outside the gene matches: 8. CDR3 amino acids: CASSLGPLAGGQNEQFF. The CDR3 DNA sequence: TGTGCCAGCAGCTTGGGGCCCCTAGCGGGGGGGCAGAATGAGCAGTTCTTC.

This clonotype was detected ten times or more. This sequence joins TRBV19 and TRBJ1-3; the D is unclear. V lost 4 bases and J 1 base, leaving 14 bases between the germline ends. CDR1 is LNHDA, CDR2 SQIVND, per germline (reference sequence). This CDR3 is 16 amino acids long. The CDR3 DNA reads TGTGCCAGTAGTAAGCCCCTGGCCAGATCTGGAAACACCATATATTTT. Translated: CASSKPLARSGNTIYF.

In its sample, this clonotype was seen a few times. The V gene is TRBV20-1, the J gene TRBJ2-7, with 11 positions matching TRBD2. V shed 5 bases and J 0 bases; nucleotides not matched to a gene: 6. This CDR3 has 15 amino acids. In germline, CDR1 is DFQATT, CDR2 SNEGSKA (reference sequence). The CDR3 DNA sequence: TGCAGTGCTGACGGCCTAGCGGGGGGCTCCTACGAGCAGTACTTC. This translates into CSADGLAGGSYEQYF.